This TCR beta chain was captured in a study of molecular identifiers for immune sequencing clone quantification. TCRdb itself ran the PCR reads through MiXCR, one entry per CDR3 protein. The sample shows under 800,000 distinct CDR3 sequences, approximately 24% of them seen only once. Germline CDR1 is SGHNT and CDR2 is YYREEE (reference sequence). CDR3 length equals 14 residues. V dropped 4 bases and J dropped 0 bases, with 11 bases sitting between them. Regarding the study as a whole: Investigators reportedly could detect spiked Jurkat TCR RNA from one cell among one million naive cells.

This clonotype occurred many times. The antigen is undetermined. The specimen sequenced was naive CD8+ T cells from blood, with Jurkat cell RNA spiked in. Subset: FACS-sorted CD8+CD4-CCR7+CD45RA+ naive T cells. J is TRBJ2-7 and V is TRBV5-4; TRBD2 is a possible D gene (5 bases). This sequence originates from a human donor in good health. Some libraries in this study had Jurkat cell RNA spiked in. CDR3 nucleotides: TGTGCCAGCAGCCGAGGACTGAACTCCTACGAGCAGTACTTC. Translated: CASSRGLNSYEQYF.